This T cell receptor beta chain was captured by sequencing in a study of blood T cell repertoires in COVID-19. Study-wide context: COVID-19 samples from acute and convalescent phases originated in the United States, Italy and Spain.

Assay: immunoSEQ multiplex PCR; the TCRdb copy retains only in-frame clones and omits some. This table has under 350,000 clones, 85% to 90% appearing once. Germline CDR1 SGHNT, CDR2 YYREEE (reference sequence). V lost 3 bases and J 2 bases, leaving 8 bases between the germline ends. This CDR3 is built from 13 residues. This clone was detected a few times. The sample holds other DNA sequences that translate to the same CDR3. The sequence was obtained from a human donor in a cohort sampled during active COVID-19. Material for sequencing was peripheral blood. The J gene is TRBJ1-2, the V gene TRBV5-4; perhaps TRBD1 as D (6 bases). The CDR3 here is CASSSTGNYGYTF. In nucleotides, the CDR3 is TGTGCCAGCAGCTCTACAGGGAACTATGGCTACACCTTC.